This passage covers 21 T cell receptor beta chains from one sample sequenced in a study of Graves' ophthalmopathy and Graves' hyperthyroidism. RNA transcripts provided the template for amplifying TCR beta CDR3 regions. An opening RT-PCR round employed HTBI primers and preceded a second-round multiplex PCR. One entry per CDR3 protein, called by TCRdb with MiXCR from the multiplex PCR reads. The table records almost 750,000 distinct CDR3 sequences, 40% of them present only once. Sequencing used peripheral blood. The receptors originated from an adult man with Graves' ophthalmopathy.

The J gene is TRBJ1-1, the V gene TRBV19, with a possible D match to TRBD1 (6 bases). This CDR3 has 12 residues. Trimming took off 8 bases at V and 3 bases at J, with 10 bases between the two ends. The germline V gene encodes CDR1 LNHDA and CDR2 SQIVND (reference sequence). This chain's CDR3 is CASGEGDTEAFF. For the CDR3, the DNA is TGTGCCAGTGGGGAGGGGGACACTGAAGCTTTCTTT.

The chain employs TRBV2 and TRBJ2-6; no definite D call. V lost 4 bases to trimming and J lost 4 bases, with 8 bases between them. This CDR3 comprises 14 residues. The germline CDR1 and CDR2 sequences are SNHLY and FYNNEI. Here the CDR3 reads CASSVSPGANVLTF. In DNA form, the CDR3 reads TGTGCCAGCAGTGTCAGTCCGGGGGCCAACGTCCTGACTTTC.

This chain links TRBV9 with TRBJ2-5, with D perhaps given as TRBD1 or TRBD2 (6 bases each). Judging by the DNA end, TRBJ2-7 fits better; the J call may be wrong. CDR3 size: 15 residues. Germline CDR1 SGDLS, CDR2 YYNGEE. The DNA of the CDR3 is TGTGCCAGCAGTTTTAGGGGGGCAGGGTCTGGCGAGCAGTACTTC. Translation: CASSFRGAGSGEQYF.

The chain carries TRBV2 and TRBJ1-2; D perhaps matches TRBD1 (6 bases). This CDR3 has 13 amino acids. Germline CDR1 is SNHLY and CDR2 is FYNNEI. Trimming removed 6 bases at V and 6 bases at J, with 14 bases between. CDR3 region: CASSPRTVNGYTF. As DNA, the CDR3 is TGTGCCAGCAGCCCCCGGACAGTTAATGGCTACACCTTC.

This chain links TRBV7-9 with TRBJ1-2; 8 bases fit TRBD1. V lost 3 bases, J lost 1 base, and 10 bases stayed unmatched. CDR1 is SEHNR and CDR2 is FQNEAQ in the germline V gene (reference sequence). This CDR3 contains 17 residues. The CDR3 spells CASSLGRGTGLNYGYTF. DNA for the CDR3: TGTGCCAGCAGCTTGGGCCGCGGGACAGGACTTAACTATGGCTACACCTTC.

This clonotype was observed at least ten times. The gene calls are TRBV14 and TRBJ2-5; no firm D call. With 8 bases removed from V and 1 base from J, the gap between germline ends came to 11 bases. Germline CDR1 SGHDN, CDR2 FVKESK. CDR3 length: 13 amino acids. The CDR3 region is CASGRGFQETQYF. The CDR3 bases are TGTGCCAGCGGTCGTGGCTTCCAAGAGACCCAGTACTTC.

Worth noting for this clonotype: Germline is not matched at one junction end, which may reflect a read error. The chain's CDR3 is CASSTGTGKTQHF. The CDR3 DNA sequence: TGTGCTAGCAGTACTGGGACAGGGAAGACCCAGCATTTT. The chain recombines TRBV2 with TRBJ1-5; 9 positions match TRBD1. Germline lookup yields CDR1 SNHLY and CDR2 FYNNEI. The CDR3 spans 13 residues.

This clonotype was seen more than once but under ten times. The chain combines TRBV6-1 with TRBJ1-2; no clear D. Looked up from germline, CDR1 is MNHNS and CDR2 is SASEGT. CDR3 length: 12 amino acids. Trimming removed 7 bases from V and 8 bases from J, with 14 bases in between. Here the CDR3 reads CASTILGSGYTF. The DNA of the CDR3 is TGTGCCAGCACCATCCTAGGATCCGGCTACACCTTC.

This clonotype was counted a few times. The CDR3 region has the DNA TGTGCCAGCAGCCCCTTCACCGGTGGAGAGCAGTACTTC. Translating it yields CASSPFTGGEQYF. This chain uses TRBV10-3 with TRBJ2-7, with D hard to call. CDR1 is ENHRY and CDR2 is SYGVKD in the germline V gene. The CDR3 consists of 13 residues. V dropped 10 bases and J dropped 7 bases, with 20 bases sitting between them.

The rearrangement joins TRBV15 to TRBJ2-7; D may correspond to TRBD1 or TRBD2 (5 bases each). The CDR3 is 16 residues long. The V and J ends lost 1 base and 9 bases respectively, with 22 bases between them. The germline V gene has CDR1 LNHNV and CDR2 YYDKDF (reference sequence). The CDR3 DNA reads as TGTGCCACCAGCAGAGGGAAGAGGGGCTCCTTCAACGCGCAGTACTTC. As protein: CATSRGKRGSFNAQYF.

The rearrangement links TRBV20-1 to TRBJ1-1; the D gene is possibly TRBD1 (6 bases). Between the trimmed V and J ends, which lost 7 bases and 11 bases, there was a span of 23 bases. CDR1 is DFQATT and CDR2 is SNEGSKA in the germline V gene (reference sequence). CDR3 size: 13 residues. Here the CDR3 reads CSVRGAGEFFAFF. DNA of the CDR3: TGCAGTGTAAGGGGGGCAGGGGAATTTTTTGCTTTCTTT.

This clonotype was picked up many times. The V gene is TRBV19, the J gene TRBJ1-1; no firm D call. Trimming took 3 bases from V and 0 from J, leaving 11 bases between them. This CDR3 is 15 amino acids long. The germline V gene has CDR1 LNHDA and CDR2 SQIVND (reference sequence). DNA of the CDR3: TGTGCCAGTAGTATTAGACACGGTGTGAACACTGAAGCTTTCTTT. Translation: CASSIRHGVNTEAFF.

This chain joins TRBV20-1 and TRBJ1-2; maybe TRBD1 (5 bases). CDR1 and CDR2 from the germline V gene are DFQATT and SNEGSKA (reference sequence). This CDR3 contains 18 residues. V lost 1 base and J lost 1, with 22 bases in between. The CDR3 reads CSARGQLTWGPSNYGYTF. CDR3 sequence (DNA): TGCAGTGCTAGAGGGCAGCTGACTTGGGGACCAAGTAACTATGGCTACACCTTC.

The chain combines TRBV20-1 with TRBJ1-2; 10 bases are shared with TRBD1. Unmatched junction bases numbered 2, after V lost 3 bases and J lost 4 bases. The CDR3 runs 13 residues. CDR1 is DFQATT and CDR2 is SNEGSKA in the germline V gene (reference sequence). CDR3 in amino acids: CSASDRGLYGYTF. CDR3 DNA: TGCAGTGCTAGTGACAGGGGGCTCTATGGCTACACCTTC.

This clonotype appeared once. This may stem from a read error, because a much larger clone lies one nucleotide away. This chain links TRBV29-1 with TRBJ2-2; D is undetermined. There are 15 residues in the CDR3. Germline CDR1 reads SQVTM; CDR2 reads ANQGSEA. Trimming took off 2 bases at V and 0 bases at J, with 10 bases between the two ends. The CDR3, as DNA: TGCAGCGTTGAACGGCTCGGCCCGAACACCGGGGAGCTGTTTTTT. This sequence encodes CSVERLGPNTGELFF.

To note about this clonotype: A much larger clone sits a single nucleotide away, making a read error possible. The V and J genes are TRBV7-2 and TRBJ1-1, with D perhaps matching TRBD1 (6 bases). Germline V gene sequence: CDR1 SGHTA, CDR2 FQGNSA. Trimming took 4 bases from V and 11 from J, leaving 14 bases between them. This CDR3 has 12 amino acids. Here the CDR3 reads CASSSDGGAAFF. CDR3 coding DNA: TGTGCCAGCAGCTCGGACGGGGGGGCGGCTTTCTTT.

V gene TRBV29-1 combines with J gene TRBJ1-1, with D possibly TRBD1 on 5 matching bases. The CDR3 contains 12 residues. The V gene's germline CDR1 is SQVTM and CDR2 ANQGSEA. The V gene lost 7 bases and the J gene lost 4 bases, with 13 bases spanning the gap. The CDR3 DNA reads TGCAGCGCGTCCAGGGAGGTCACTGAAGCTTTCTTT. Amino acid sequence: CSASREVTEAFF.

Of note for this clonotype: A much bigger clone sits one base away, suggesting this may be a read error. The chain links TRBV15 to TRBJ2-2; D not certain. With 8 bases removed from V and 8 bases from J, the gap between germline ends came to 15 bases. Per the germline V gene, CDR1 is LNHNV and CDR2 is YYDKDF (reference sequence). The CDR3 covers 13 residues. The CDR3 sequence: CATGLRMVGELFF. CDR3 DNA sequence: TGTGCCACCGGATTACGTATGGTAGGGGAGCTGTTTTTT.

V and J are TRBV25-1 and TRBJ1-2; D is perhaps TRBD1 (5 bases). The germline V gene encodes CDR1 MGHDK and CDR2 SYGVNS. Trimming removed 8 bases from V and 0 bases from J, with 16 bases in between. This CDR3 region has 15 residues. The CDR3 coding sequence is TGTGCCAGCGTTACTCAGACAGCAGCTAACTATGGCTACACCTTC. Translated: CASVTQTAANYGYTF.

V usage is TRBV7-2 and J usage is TRBJ2-5, with a tentative D call TRBD2 (6 bases). V was trimmed by 5 bases and J by 4 bases, leaving 17 bases between them. The V gene's germline CDR1 is SGHTA and CDR2 FQGNSA. The CDR3 spans 15 residues. The chain's CDR3 is CASSPGLQTVETQYF. The CDR3 nucleotides are TGTGCCAGCAGCCCGGGACTCCAAACCGTAGAGACCCAGTACTTC.

Ten or more counts support this clonotype. J is TRBJ1-5 and V is TRBV7-6; D uncertain. The CDR3 covers 16 residues. Germline lookup yields CDR1 SGHVS and CDR2 FNYEAQ. Trimming cost V 5 bases and J 3 bases, with 17 bases left between them. The CDR3, as DNA: TGTGCCAGCAGCACTCAAGTACCCGGGAACAATCAGCCCCAGCATTTT. Its protein product is CASSTQVPGNNQPQHF.